The TCR beta chain described here comes from a study of blood T cell repertoires in COVID-19. Across the study: Sites in the United States, Italy and Spain provided acute and convalescent COVID-19 samples. In each case, the material was cDNA or gDNA derived from T cells, B-cell-depleted T cells, or PBMCs.

The count of this clone is one. Original methodology: Nucleated cell counts were estimated from reference gene primer amplification. TCRdb's copy holds only in-frame clones and misses some; the assay was immunoSEQ multiplex PCR. V and J calls and clone size are those listed in that table; D and trimming were worked out from the DNA. The sample carries a few hundred thousand clones, approximately 80% recorded once. Sequencing was done on a sample of peripheral blood. The source of this sequence is a human donor in a cohort sampled during active COVID-19.

CDR3 nucleotide sequence: TGTGCCAGCAGTTTCCCCAGGGGCATAGGTCAGCCCCAGCATTTT. Its protein is CASSFPRGIGQPQHF. This chain joins TRBV28 and TRBJ1-5, with D perhaps TRBD1 (6 bases). Germline V lookup: CDR1 MDHEN, CDR2 SYDVKM. This CDR3 has 15 amino acids. V dropped 3 bases and J dropped 6 bases, with 15 bases sitting between them.